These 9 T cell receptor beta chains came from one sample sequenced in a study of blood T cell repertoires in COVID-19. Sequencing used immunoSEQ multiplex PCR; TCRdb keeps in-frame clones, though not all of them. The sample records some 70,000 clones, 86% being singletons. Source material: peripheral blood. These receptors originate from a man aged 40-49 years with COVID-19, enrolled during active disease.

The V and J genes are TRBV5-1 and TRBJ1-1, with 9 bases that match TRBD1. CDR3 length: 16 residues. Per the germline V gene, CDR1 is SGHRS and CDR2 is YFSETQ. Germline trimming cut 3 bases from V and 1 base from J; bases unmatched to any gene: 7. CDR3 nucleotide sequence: TGCGCCAGCAGCTCCGGACAGGGGTTGGGGAACACTGAAGCTTTCTTT. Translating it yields CASSSGQGLGNTEAFF.

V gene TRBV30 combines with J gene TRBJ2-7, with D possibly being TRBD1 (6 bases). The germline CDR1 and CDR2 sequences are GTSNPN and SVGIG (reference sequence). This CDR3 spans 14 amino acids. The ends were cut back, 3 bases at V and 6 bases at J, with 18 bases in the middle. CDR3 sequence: CAWSGQSVSVEQYF. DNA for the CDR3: TGTGCCTGGAGCGGACAGTCGGTATCGGTCGAGCAGTACTTC.

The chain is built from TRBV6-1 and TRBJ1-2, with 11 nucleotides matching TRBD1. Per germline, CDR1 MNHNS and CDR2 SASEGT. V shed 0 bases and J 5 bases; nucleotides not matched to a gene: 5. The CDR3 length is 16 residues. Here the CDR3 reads CASSEALGTGGYGYTF. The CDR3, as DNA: TGTGCCAGCAGTGAAGCGCTCGGGACAGGGGGATATGGCTACACCTTC.

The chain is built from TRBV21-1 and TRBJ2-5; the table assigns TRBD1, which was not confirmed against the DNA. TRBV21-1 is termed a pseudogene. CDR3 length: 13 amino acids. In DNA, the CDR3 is TGTGCCAGCATCTGGACAGTCCAAGAGACCCAGTACTTC. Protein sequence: CASIWTVQETQYF.

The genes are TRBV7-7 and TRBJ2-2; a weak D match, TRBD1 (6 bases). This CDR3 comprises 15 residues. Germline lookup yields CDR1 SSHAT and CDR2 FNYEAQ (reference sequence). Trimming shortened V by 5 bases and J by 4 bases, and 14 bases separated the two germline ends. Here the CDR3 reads CASSPTQGPTGELFF. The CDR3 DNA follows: TGTGCCAGCAGCCCAACACAGGGTCCCACCGGGGAGCTGTTTTTT.

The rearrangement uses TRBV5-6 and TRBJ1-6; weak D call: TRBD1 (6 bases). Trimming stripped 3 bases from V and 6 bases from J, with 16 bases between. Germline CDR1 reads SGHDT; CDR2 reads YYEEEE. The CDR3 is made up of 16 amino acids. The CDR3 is CASSSTPDRPNSPLHF. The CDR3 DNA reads TGTGCCAGCAGCTCGACCCCGGACAGACCTAATTCACCCCTCCACTTT.

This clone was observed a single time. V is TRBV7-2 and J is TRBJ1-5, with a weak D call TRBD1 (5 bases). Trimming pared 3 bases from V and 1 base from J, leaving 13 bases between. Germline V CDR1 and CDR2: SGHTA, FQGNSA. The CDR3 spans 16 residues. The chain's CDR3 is CASSFGGTVSNQPQHF. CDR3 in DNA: TGTGCCAGCAGCTTTGGGGGGACGGTCAGCAATCAGCCCCAGCATTTT.

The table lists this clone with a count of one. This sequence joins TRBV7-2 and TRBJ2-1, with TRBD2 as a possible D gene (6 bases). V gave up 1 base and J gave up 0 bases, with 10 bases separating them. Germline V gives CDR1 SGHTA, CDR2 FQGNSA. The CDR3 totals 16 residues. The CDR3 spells CASSLVSGGSYNEQFF. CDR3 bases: TGTGCCAGCAGCTTAGTTTCCGGGGGCTCCTACAATGAGCAGTTCTTC.

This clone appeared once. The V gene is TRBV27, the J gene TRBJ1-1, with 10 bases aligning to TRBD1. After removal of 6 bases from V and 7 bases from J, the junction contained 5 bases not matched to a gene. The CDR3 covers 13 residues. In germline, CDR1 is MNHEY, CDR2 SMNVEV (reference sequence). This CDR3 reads CASSSWTGGEAFF. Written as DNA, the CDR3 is TGTGCCAGCAGCTCTTGGACAGGGGGTGAAGCTTTCTTT.